The rows below give T cell receptor beta chains drawn from one sample of a study of CD8 T cells in Susac syndrome. TCRdb itself ran the immunoSEQ multiplex PCR reads through MiXCR, one entry per CDR3 protein. In the table there are tens of thousands of distinct CDR3 sequences, approximately 93% of which are singletons. Sequencing was performed on CD8+ T cells from PBMCs. These receptors were obtained from a human donor in good health. Both conserved end residues are part of each CDR3. A D gene is named only where the DNA matches it firmly. For some rows the clone size is stated as once, few or many, or as a class when expanded; others skip it.

d_call: .; j_call: TRBJ2-7; v_call: TRBV5-1; clone_size: .; cdr3_nt: TGCGCCAGCAGCTTGGTGGGACAATCGGACTACGAGCAGTACTTC; cdr3_aa: CASSLVGQSDYEQYF
d_call: .; j_call: TRBJ2-7; v_call: TRBV29-1; clone_size: .; cdr3_nt: TGCAGCGTTTCAGGGGGGACCTACGAGCAGTACTTC; cdr3_aa: CSVSGGTYEQYF
d_call: TRBD1; j_call: TRBJ1-3; v_call: TRBV25-1; clone_size: .; cdr3_nt: TGTGCCAGCGGCGGGGACAGCGACTCTGGAAACACCATATATTTT; cdr3_aa: CASGGDSDSGNTIYF
d_call: .; j_call: TRBJ2-1; v_call: TRBV7-9; clone_size: .; cdr3_nt: TGTGCCAGCAGCGCGTCCCAGAATGAGCAGTTCTTC; cdr3_aa: CASSASQNEQFF
d_call: TRBD1; j_call: TRBJ2-7; v_call: TRBV27; clone_size: .; cdr3_nt: TGTGCCAGCAGTTTGTACCCGGGACAGGGGACCGAGCAGTACTTC; cdr3_aa: CASSLYPGQGTEQYF
d_call: .; j_call: TRBJ2-1; v_call: TRBV6-6; clone_size: .; cdr3_nt: TGTGCCAGCAGTTCCGGGGAGCCTGACTCCTACAATGAGCAGTTCTTC; cdr3_aa: CASSSGEPDSYNEQFF
d_call: TRBD1; j_call: TRBJ2-7; v_call: TRBV9; clone_size: .; cdr3_nt: TGTGCCAGCAGCGTGACAGGGTCGGTCTACGAGCAGTACTTC; cdr3_aa: CASSVTGSVYEQYF
d_call: .; j_call: TRBJ1-2; v_call: TRBV5-5; clone_size: once; cdr3_nt: TGTGCCAGCAGCTTGGGGGAGGACAACTATGGCTACACCTTC; cdr3_aa: CASSLGEDNYGYTF
d_call: TRBD2; j_call: TRBJ2-1; v_call: TRBV27; clone_size: once; cdr3_nt: TGTGCCAGCAGTACAACTAGCGCCTACAATGAGCAGTTCTTC; cdr3_aa: CASSTTSAYNEQFF
d_call: .; j_call: TRBJ2-7; v_call: TRBV2; clone_size: .; cdr3_nt: TGTGCCAGCAGTGAAGCGCGGGACTCCTCCTACGAGCAGTACTTC; cdr3_aa: CASSEARDSSYEQYF